Listed below are T cell receptor beta chains from one sample, sequenced in a study of cytomegalovirus exposure and HLA in healthy donors. Sequenced by immunoSEQ multiplex PCR; TCRdb stores in-frame clones only, minus some. The sample consists of roughly 90,000 clones, roughly 85% of them appearing once. The sequenced material came from PBMCs. The receptors shown here come from a man between 18 and 35 years old in good health and CMV-seropositive. Both conserved end residues are part of each CDR3. A D gene is named only where the DNA matches it firmly. For some rows the clone size is stated as once, few or many, or as a class when expanded; others skip it.

CDR3 DNA | CDR3 protein | D gene | V gene | clone size | J gene
TGTGCCACCAGCAGAGATTTAGGGACACAAAACCATGGCTACACCTTC | CATSRDLGTQNHGYTF | NA | TRBV15 | NA | TRBJ1-2
TGCGCCAGCAGCCCCGGGACAGGGGGCGCAGATACGCAGTATTTT | CASSPGTGGADTQYF | TRBD1 | TRBV5-1 | NA | TRBJ2-3
TGTGCCAGCAGTTACTCGAAGAGAGGGGGCTACACCTTC | CASSYSKRGGYTF | NA | TRBV6-5 | NA | TRBJ1-2
TGTGCCAGCAGTGAAGCGGGTGGCTACACCTTC | CASSEAGGYTF | NA | TRBV6-4 | NA | TRBJ1-2
TGTGCCAGCAGCGGCGGTAGGCCCCCTTTTTTCCCTAGCACAGATACGCAGTATTTT | CASSGGRPPFFPSTDTQYF | NA | TRBV5-4 | once | TRBJ2-3
TGTGCCAGCAGTTACTCGACGGGACTCTCCTACGAGCAGTACTTC | CASSYSTGLSYEQYF | NA | TRBV6-5 | NA | TRBJ2-7
TGTGCCATCACTGGGGGCGCCGTTAATGAGCAGTTCTTC | CAITGGAVNEQFF | NA | TRBV10-3 | NA | TRBJ2-1
TGTGCCAGCAGCTTAGCGGGGACTACTGGGGAGCTGTTTTTT | CASSLAGTTGELFF | TRBD2 | TRBV11-2 | NA | TRBJ2-2
TGTGCCAGCCTTAGGGGGCTTGGCTACACCTTC | CASLRGLGYTF | TRBD1 | TRBV2 | few | TRBJ1-2
TGTGCCAGCAAGATTAGCGGGGGAGGCAATGAGCAGTTCTTC | CASKISGGGNEQFF | TRBD2 | TRBV27 | NA | TRBJ2-1
TGTGCCAGCAGTTTAGAGAGGACCCGGGAAGATACGCAGTATTTT | CASSLERTREDTQYF | NA | TRBV28 | NA | TRBJ2-3
TGTGCCTGGTACCTTTTAGGGGGCTTGAACACTGAAGCTTTCTTT | CAWYLLGGLNTEAFF | TRBD1 | TRBV30 | NA | TRBJ1-1
TGTGCCAGCAGTGATACCAGACCCGGGACAGGCCCCTATAGCAATCAGCCCCAGCATTTT | CASSDTRPGTGPYSNQPQHF | TRBD1 | TRBV6-1 | NA | TRBJ1-5
TGTGCCAGGGACGTCGGGGGTTCCACAGATACGCAGTATTTT | CARDVGGSTDTQYF | NA | TRBV6-5 | NA | TRBJ2-3
TGTGCCAGCTCCCCCGGACAGGGCCTTGGAAACACCATATATTTT | CASSPGQGLGNTIYF | TRBD1 | TRBV18 | NA | TRBJ1-3
TGTGCCAGCAGCTTATATGCAGGTTCGAACACTGAAGCTTTCTTT | CASSLYAGSNTEAFF | NA | TRBV7-8 | NA | TRBJ1-1
TGTGCCAGCAGCTTAGGAGGGTCCCCGTTCTTC | CASSLGGSPFF | NA | TRBV7-2 | NA | TRBJ2-1
TGTGCCAGTAGTACTTCTTCGGGGGGTCGGGAAAAACTGTTTTTT | CASSTSSGGREKLFF | NA | TRBV19 | few | TRBJ1-4
TGTGCCATCAGTGCGGGGAATTCGGGCTACACCTTC | CAISAGNSGYTF | NA | TRBV10-3 | NA | TRBJ1-2
TGTGCCAGCAGTGTCCAGGGGAGCAATCAGCCCCAGCATTTT | CASSVQGSNQPQHF | NA | TRBV6-6 | NA | TRBJ1-5
TGTGCCAGCAGCTTAGGGGACAGCGAGACCCAGTACTTC | CASSLGDSETQYF | TRBD1 | TRBV11-2 | once | TRBJ2-5
TGTGCCAGCAGTTTACAGGGACAGGGGGGGACAGATACGCAGTATTTT | CASSLQGQGGTDTQYF | TRBD1 | TRBV28 | NA | TRBJ2-3
TGTGCCAGCAGCTTAGAGCGGACAGGGATGGGCGAGCAGTACTTC | CASSLERTGMGEQYF | TRBD1 | TRBV11-2 | few | TRBJ2-7
TGTGCCAGCAGTGCGAGCGGGAGCGGGAGGGTCAATGAGCAGTTCTTC | CASSASGSGRVNEQFF | TRBD2 | TRBV9 | NA | TRBJ2-1
TGCGCCAGCAGTGAGGCGGGCCCCCCCCGAATCTTC | CASSEAGPPRIF | NA | TRBV10-2 | NA | TRBJ2-4
TGCGCCAGCAGTCAATCGGAGGACAGGGTCAATGGCTACACCTTC | CASSQSEDRVNGYTF | TRBD1 | TRBV23-1 | once | TRBJ1-2
TGTGCCAGCAGCACCTACAGGGGTAACTCCTACGAGCAGTACTTC | CASSTYRGNSYEQYF | TRBD1 | TRBV11-2 | NA | TRBJ2-7
TGTGCCAGCAGCTTAACCCCTATACTAGCGGGAGTTCGAGATACGCAGTATTTT | CASSLTPILAGVRDTQYF | TRBD2 | TRBV7-9 | NA | TRBJ2-3
TGCGCCAGCTCTGCAGGGTTCCTCAATGAGCAGTTCTTC | CASSAGFLNEQFF | NA | TRBV5-1 | NA | TRBJ2-1
TGTGCCAGTAGTATAGCGGGAGGCTACGAGCAGTACTTC | CASSIAGGYEQYF | TRBD2 | TRBV19 | few | TRBJ2-7
TGTGCCAGCAGTTTAGCGGGAGAGGATGGCTACACCTTC | CASSLAGEDGYTF | NA | TRBV28 | NA | TRBJ1-2
TGTGCCAGCAGGGTGGAGGGCGAGACCCAGTACTTC | CASRVEGETQYF | NA | TRBV28 | NA | TRBJ2-5
TGCAGCGTTGGTACTAGCGGCACAAGGGGTGAGCAGTTCTTC | CSVGTSGTRGEQFF | TRBD2 | TRBV29-1 | NA | TRBJ2-1
TGCGCCAGCAGCCAAGAGGGCGGGAGCCTACAAGAGACCCAGTACTTC | CASSQEGGSLQETQYF | TRBD2 | TRBV4-1 | once | TRBJ2-5
TGTGCCAGCAGTAGAACTCCCCCCCGGACTAGCGGGAGGGTCAATGAGCAGTTCTTC | CASSRTPPRTSGRVNEQFF | TRBD2 | TRBV6-4 | NA | TRBJ2-1
TGTGCCAGCAGTTACGGGCGGGGGGGGTATGGCTACACCTTC | CASSYGRGGYGYTF | NA | TRBV6-5 | few | TRBJ1-2
TGTGCCAGCAGCTTGGGGGTGTTATTGGGCAGTTTTAATGGCTACACCTTC | CASSLGVLLGSFNGYTF | NA | TRBV5-4 | NA | TRBJ1-2
TGTGCCAGCAGCGCACAGGCGGGGGCGGAGATAAAGACCCAGTACTTC | CASSAQAGAEIKTQYF | NA | TRBV7-9 | NA | TRBJ2-5
TGTGCCAGCAGCTTCTCGCCCCTGGGGGCGGGCGAGGACGAGCAGTACTTC | CASSFSPLGAGEDEQYF | NA | TRBV7-8 | NA | TRBJ2-7
TGTGCCAGCAGACCACTAGCGGGAGGGCTGCTTCCCCAAAACAATGAGCAGTTCTTC | CASRPLAGGLLPQNNEQFF | TRBD2 | TRBV5-4 | once | TRBJ2-1
TGTGCCAGCATGCCTGATCTACTGTATGGAGTGGGCTACACCTTC | CASMPDLLYGVGYTF | NA | TRBV4-2 | NA | TRBJ1-2
TGTGCCAGCAGTGACGGGACAGGGGGCACAGATACGCAGTATTTT | CASSDGTGGTDTQYF | TRBD1 | TRBV6-4 | NA | TRBJ2-3
TGTGCCACCAGCAGAGGTGGGACTAGCGGCGAGCAGTACTTC | CATSRGGTSGEQYF | TRBD2 | TRBV15 | NA | TRBJ2-7
TGTGCCAGCAAGCGGACCCTAGCAGATACGCAGTATTTT | CASKRTLADTQYF | NA | TRBV2 | NA | TRBJ2-3
TGTGCCAGCAGCCTAACTAGCGGGCCCGACAATGAGCAGTTCTTC | CASSLTSGPDNEQFF | TRBD2 | TRBV7-2 | NA | TRBJ2-1
TGTGCCAGCAACCTGCGGGGGCATACGGACACTGAAGCTTTCTTT | CASNLRGHTDTEAFF | NA | TRBV27 | NA | TRBJ1-1
TGTGCCAGCGACCAGGGTGGAGAGACCCAGTACTTC | CASDQGGETQYF | NA | TRBV28 | once | TRBJ2-5
TGCGCCAGCAGCTCACCGGGAATTCTGGGCGGTACGCAGTATTTT | CASSSPGILGGTQYF | NA | TRBV5-1 | NA | TRBJ2-3
TGTGCCAGCAGCGGACCGGGACTAGTGAGCACAGATACGCAGTATTTT | CASSGPGLVSTDTQYF | TRBD2 | TRBV9 | NA | TRBJ2-3
TGTGCCAGCAGCTTTGTGGAGAGTTTGAATGAGCAGTTCTTC | CASSFVESLNEQFF | NA | TRBV5-4 | NA | TRBJ2-1
TGTGCCAGCAGCAGGGACAGGGCTGGGGCCAACGTCCTGACTTTC | CASSRDRAGANVLTF | TRBD1 | TRBV27 | NA | TRBJ2-6
TGTGCCAGCAGCCACTTCTCGACCCTAGCCTCCTTGAACACTGAAGCTTTCTTT | CASSHFSTLASLNTEAFF | NA | TRBV7-2 | NA | TRBJ1-1
TGTGCCACTGGACAGTCGAACACTGAAGCTTTCTTT | CATGQSNTEAFF | NA | TRBV27 | NA | TRBJ1-1